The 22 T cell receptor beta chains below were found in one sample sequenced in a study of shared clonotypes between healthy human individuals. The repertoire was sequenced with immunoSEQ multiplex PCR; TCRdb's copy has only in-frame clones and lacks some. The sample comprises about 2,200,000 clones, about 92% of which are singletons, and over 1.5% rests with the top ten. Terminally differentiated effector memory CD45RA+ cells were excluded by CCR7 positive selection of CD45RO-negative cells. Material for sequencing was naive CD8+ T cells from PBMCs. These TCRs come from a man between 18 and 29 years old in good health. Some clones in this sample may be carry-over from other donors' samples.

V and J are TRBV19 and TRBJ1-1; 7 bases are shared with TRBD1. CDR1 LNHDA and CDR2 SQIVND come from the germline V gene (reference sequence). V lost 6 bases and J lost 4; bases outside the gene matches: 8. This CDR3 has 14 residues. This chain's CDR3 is CASRLRDSGTEAFF. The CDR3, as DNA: TGTGCCAGTAGACTAAGGGACAGCGGCACTGAAGCTTTCTTT.

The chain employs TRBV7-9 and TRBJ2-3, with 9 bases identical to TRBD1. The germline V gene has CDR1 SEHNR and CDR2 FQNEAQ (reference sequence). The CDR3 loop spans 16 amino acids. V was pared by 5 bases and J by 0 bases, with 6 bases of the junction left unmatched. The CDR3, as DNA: TGTGCCAGCAGCCCCCCGGACAGGGGTAGCACAGATACGCAGTATTTT. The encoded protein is CASSPPDRGSTDTQYF.

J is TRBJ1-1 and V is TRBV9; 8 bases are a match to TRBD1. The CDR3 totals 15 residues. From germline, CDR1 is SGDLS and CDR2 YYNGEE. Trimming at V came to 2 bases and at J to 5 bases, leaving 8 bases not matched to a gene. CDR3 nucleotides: TGTGCCAGCAGCGTCGGACAGGGCTCGGGAACTGAAGCTTTCTTT. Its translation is CASSVGQGSGTEAFF.

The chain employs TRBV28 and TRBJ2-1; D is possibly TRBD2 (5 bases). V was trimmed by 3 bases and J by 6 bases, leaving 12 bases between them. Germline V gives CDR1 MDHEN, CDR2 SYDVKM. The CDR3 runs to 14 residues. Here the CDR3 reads CASSFYREGNEQFF. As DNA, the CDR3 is TGTGCCAGCAGTTTTTACCGCGAGGGCAATGAGCAGTTCTTC.

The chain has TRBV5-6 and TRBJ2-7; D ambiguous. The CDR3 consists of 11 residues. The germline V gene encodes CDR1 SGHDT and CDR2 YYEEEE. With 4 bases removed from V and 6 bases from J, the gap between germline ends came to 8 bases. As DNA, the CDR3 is TGTGCCAGCAGCACATCGGTCGAGCAGTACTTC. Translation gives CASSTSVEQYF.

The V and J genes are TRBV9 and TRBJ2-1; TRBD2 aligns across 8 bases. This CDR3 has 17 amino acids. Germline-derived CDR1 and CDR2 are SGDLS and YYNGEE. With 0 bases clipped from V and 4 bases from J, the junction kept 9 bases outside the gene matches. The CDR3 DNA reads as TGTGCCAGCAGCGTAGAAGGTTTAGCGGGGCTTTACAATGAGCAGTTCTTC. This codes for CASSVEGLAGLYNEQFF.

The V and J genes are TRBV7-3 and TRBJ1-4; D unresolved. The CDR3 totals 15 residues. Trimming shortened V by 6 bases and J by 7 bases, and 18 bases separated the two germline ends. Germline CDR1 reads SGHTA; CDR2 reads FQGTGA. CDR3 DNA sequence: TGTGCCAGCAGAAACAGACGCGGTGGAGGTGAAAAACTGTTTTTT. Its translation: CASRNRRGGGEKLFF.

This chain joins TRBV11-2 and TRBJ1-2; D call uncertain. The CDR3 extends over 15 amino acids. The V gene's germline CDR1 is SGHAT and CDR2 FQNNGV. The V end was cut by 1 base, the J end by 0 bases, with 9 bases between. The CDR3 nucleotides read TGTGCCAGCAGCTTAGCAGGAGCTTCTAACTATGGCTACACCTTC. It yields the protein CASSLAGASNYGYTF.

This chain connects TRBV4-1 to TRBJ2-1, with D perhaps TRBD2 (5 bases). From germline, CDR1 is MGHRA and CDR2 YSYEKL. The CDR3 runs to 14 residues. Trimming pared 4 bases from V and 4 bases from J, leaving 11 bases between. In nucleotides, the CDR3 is TGCGCCAGCAGCCCCGCACCGGGGTACAATGAGCAGTTCTTC. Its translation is CASSPAPGYNEQFF.

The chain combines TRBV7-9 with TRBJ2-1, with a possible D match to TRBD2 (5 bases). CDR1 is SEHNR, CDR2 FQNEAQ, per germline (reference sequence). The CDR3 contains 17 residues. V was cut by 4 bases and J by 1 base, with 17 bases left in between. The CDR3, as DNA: TGTGCCAGCAGCTCGAGTTCGGGATTTCCATCCTACAATGAGCAGTTCTTC. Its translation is CASSSSSGFPSYNEQFF.

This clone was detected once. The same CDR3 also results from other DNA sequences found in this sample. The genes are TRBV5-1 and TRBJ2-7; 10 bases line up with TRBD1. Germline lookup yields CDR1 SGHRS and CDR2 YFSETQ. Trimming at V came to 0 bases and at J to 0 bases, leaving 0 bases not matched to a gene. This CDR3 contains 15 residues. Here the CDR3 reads CASSLGTGGSYEQYF. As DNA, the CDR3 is TGCGCCAGCAGCTTGGGGACAGGGGGCTCCTACGAGCAGTACTTC.

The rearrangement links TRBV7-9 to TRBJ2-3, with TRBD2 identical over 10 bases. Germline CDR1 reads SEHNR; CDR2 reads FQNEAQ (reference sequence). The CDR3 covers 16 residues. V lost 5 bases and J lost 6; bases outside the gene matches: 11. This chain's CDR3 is CASSPLLAGASDTQYF. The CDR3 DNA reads TGTGCCAGCAGCCCCCTGCTAGCGGGAGCCTCCGATACGCAGTATTTT.

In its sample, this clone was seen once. The CDR3 protein is CASSLVGSGIEQFF. CDR3 DNA: TGTGCCAGCAGTTTAGTCGGGAGTGGGATTGAGCAGTTCTTC. This rearrangement joins TRBV27 to TRBJ2-1, with D possibly TRBD2 on 6 matching bases. The ends were cut back, 2 bases at V and 9 bases at J, with 14 bases in the middle. Germline-derived CDR1 and CDR2 are MNHEY and SMNVEV (reference sequence). The length of the CDR3 is 14 residues.

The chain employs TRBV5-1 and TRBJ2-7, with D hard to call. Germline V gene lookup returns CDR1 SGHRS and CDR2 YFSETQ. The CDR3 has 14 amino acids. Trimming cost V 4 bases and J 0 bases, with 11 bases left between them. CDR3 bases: TGCGCCAGCAGCCCTTGGGCAACCTCCTACGAGCAGTACTTC. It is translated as CASSPWATSYEQYF.

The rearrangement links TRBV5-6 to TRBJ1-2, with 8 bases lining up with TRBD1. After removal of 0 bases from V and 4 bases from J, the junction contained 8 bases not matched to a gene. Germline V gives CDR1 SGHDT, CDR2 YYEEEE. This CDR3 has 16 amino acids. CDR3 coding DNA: TGTGCCAGCAGCTTGGTCCAATTGGACAGGGTCTATGGCTACACCTTC. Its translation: CASSLVQLDRVYGYTF.

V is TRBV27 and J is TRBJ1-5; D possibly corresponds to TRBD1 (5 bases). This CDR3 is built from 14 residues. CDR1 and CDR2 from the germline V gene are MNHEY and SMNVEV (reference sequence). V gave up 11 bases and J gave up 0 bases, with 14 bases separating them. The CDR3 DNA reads TGTGCCGCCTGGGGGGGGGTTAGCAATCAGCCCCAGCATTTT. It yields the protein CAAWGGVSNQPQHF.

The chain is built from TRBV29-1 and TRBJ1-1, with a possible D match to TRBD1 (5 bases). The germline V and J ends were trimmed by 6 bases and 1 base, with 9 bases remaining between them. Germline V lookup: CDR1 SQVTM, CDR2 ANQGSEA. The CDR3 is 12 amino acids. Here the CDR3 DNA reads TGCAGCGTGATGGGACCGAACACTGAAGCTTTCTTT. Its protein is CSVMGPNTEAFF.

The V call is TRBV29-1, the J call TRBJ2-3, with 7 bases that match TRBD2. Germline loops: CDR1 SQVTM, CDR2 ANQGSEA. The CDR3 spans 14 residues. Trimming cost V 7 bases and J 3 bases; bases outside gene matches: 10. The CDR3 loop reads CSGGGAAVTDTQYF. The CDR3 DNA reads TGCAGCGGGGGGGGAGCGGCCGTTACAGATACGCAGTATTTT.

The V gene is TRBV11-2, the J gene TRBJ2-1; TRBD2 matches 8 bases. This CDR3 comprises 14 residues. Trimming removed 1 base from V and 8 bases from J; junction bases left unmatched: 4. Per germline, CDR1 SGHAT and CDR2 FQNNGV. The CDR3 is CASSLAGGPDEQFF. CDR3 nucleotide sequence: TGTGCCAGCAGCTTAGCGGGAGGGCCGGATGAGCAGTTCTTC.

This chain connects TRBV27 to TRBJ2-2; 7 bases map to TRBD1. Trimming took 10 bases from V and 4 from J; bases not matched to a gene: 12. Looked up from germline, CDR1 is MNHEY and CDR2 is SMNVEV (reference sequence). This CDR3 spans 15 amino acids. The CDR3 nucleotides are TGTGCCACCCTACCCGGGGCAGGGGGCACCGGGGAGCTGTTTTTT. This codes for CATLPGAGGTGELFF.

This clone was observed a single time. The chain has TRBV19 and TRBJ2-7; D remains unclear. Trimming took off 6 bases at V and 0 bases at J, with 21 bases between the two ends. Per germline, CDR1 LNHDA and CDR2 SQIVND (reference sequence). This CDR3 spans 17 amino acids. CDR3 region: CASSRSFSAYSSYEQYF. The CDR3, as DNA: TGTGCCAGTAGCCGGTCATTCAGCGCTTATAGCTCCTACGAGCAGTACTTC. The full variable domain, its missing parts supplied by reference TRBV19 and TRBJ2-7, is DGGITQSPKYLFRKEGQNVTLSCEQNLNHDAMYWYRQDPGQGLRLIYYSQIVNDFQKGDIAEGYSVSREKKESFPLTVTSAQKNPTAFYLCASSRSFSAYSSYEQYFGPGTRLTVT.

CDR3 sequence (DNA): TGCGCCAGCAGCTTGGATCCGCGTCCTCTCCCCTACAATGAGCAGTTCTTC. It specifies CASSLDPRPLPYNEQFF. The J gene is TRBJ2-1, the V gene TRBV5-1; D is ambiguous. The CDR3 is 17 amino acids. Looked up from germline, CDR1 is SGHRS and CDR2 is YFSETQ. V was cut by 0 bases and J by 2 bases, with 15 bases left in between.